A single sample is the source of the 5 T cell receptor beta chains below, sequenced in a study of blood T cell repertoires in COVID-19. Using immunoSEQ multiplex PCR, the repertoire was profiled, and TCRdb retains in-frame clones only, with some absent. Of 210,000 or so clones detected, 80% to 90% appear once; the ten largest clones hold approximately 8%. Sample: peripheral blood. The receptors derive from a woman in her fifties or sixties with active or convalescent COVID-19.

This clone was recorded a few times. The J gene is TRBJ2-1, the V gene TRBV2, with TRBD2 identical over 8 bases. J was trimmed by 12 bases and V by 1 base; bases with no gene match: 11. CDR1 is SNHLY and CDR2 is FYNNEI in the germline V gene. CDR3 length: 15 residues. The CDR3 protein is CASSEEGTSGMWQFF. CDR3 bases: TGTGCCAGCAGTGAAGAGGGGACTAGTGGTATGTGGCAGTTCTTC.

The V call is TRBV7-8, the J call TRBJ1-6, with D possibly matching TRBD1 (6 bases). This CDR3 has 16 amino acids. Germline lookup yields CDR1 SGHVS and CDR2 FQNEAQ. The ends were cut back, 5 bases at V and 7 bases at J, with 18 bases in the middle. CDR3 DNA sequence: TGTGCCAGCAGCCCCTCCCCCGGGGGGGCGAATTCACCCCTCCACTTT. It encodes CASSPSPGGANSPLHF.

The CDR3 reads CAIGRVTDTQYF. CDR3 nucleotide sequence: TGTGCCATCGGCAGGGTCACAGATACGCAGTATTTT. This rearrangement joins TRBV2 to TRBJ2-3; possibly TRBD1 for D (5 bases). There are 12 residues in the CDR3. The V gene's germline CDR1 is SNHLY and CDR2 FYNNEI. V was cut by 10 bases and J by 2 bases, with 10 bases left in between.

The chain recombines TRBV19 with TRBJ1-5; D unclear. V lost 2 bases, J lost 0 bases, and 11 bases lay in between. There are 16 residues in the CDR3. The germline V gene has CDR1 LNHDA and CDR2 SQIVND (reference sequence). The CDR3 DNA sequence: TGTGCCAGTAGTATACGGTGGGCTGTTAGCAATCAGCCCCAGCATTTT. Translating gives CASSIRWAVSNQPQHF.

This clone was seen a few times. This chain connects TRBV2 to TRBJ2-3, with unresolved D. V was shortened by 8 bases and J by 1 base, with 4 bases between the two germline ends. The germline V gene encodes CDR1 SNHLY and CDR2 FYNNEI. The CDR3 sequence is 11 residues long. CDR3 loop: CASHRTDTQYF. DNA for the CDR3: TGTGCCAGCCATCGCACAGATACGCAGTATTTT.